This T cell receptor beta chain was observed in a study of response to subunit inactivated influenza vaccine. TCRdb reanalysed the RT-PCR reads using MiXCR and keeps one entry per CDR3 protein. The data contain some 640,000 distinct CDR3 sequences, roughly 13% of them seen just once; the ten biggest clones take up 5.5% to 7%. This CDR3 contains 12 residues. CDR1 is KGHDR, CDR2 SFDVKD, per germline. V lost 9 bases to trimming and J lost 6 bases; unmatched junction nucleotides: 3. Worth noting for this clonotype: Its antigen is still unknown.

Study-wide points: Seasonal influenza vaccination, on each occasion, was suggested by the authors to recruit few new T cells.

This TCR came from a man in his forties or fifties who received an inactivated influenza vaccine. V usage is TRBV24-1 and J usage is TRBJ1-5; the match to TRBD1 covers 8 bases. The sample in question was PBMCs from blood, obtained about 14 days before vaccination. This CDR3 reads CATGGQGQPQHF. CDR3 in DNA: TGTGCCACCGGAGGACAGGGTCAGCCCCAGCATTTT.